One sample yielded the 17 T cell receptor beta chains listed below, sequenced in a study of early T cells in non-severe SARS-CoV-2 infection. TCRdb itself ran the 5' RACE reads through MiXCR, one entry per CDR3 protein. The table records roughly 110,000 distinct CDR3 sequences, around 10% of them present only once. The material sequenced was whole blood. These receptors were taken from an adult who was a healthcare worker with PCR-confirmed SARS-CoV-2 infection or an uninfected control (not recorded which).

This clonotype was recorded many times. This chain links TRBV25-1 with TRBJ2-1; perhaps TRBD1 as D (5 bases). Germline CDR1 reads MGHDK; CDR2 reads SYGVNS. This CDR3 comprises 14 residues. With 6 bases removed from V and 2 bases from J, the gap between germline ends came to 11 bases. This CDR3 reads CASSDRSTYNEQFF. In DNA, the CDR3 is TGTGCCAGCAGCGACAGATCGACCTACAATGAGCAGTTCTTC.

This clonotype was observed a few times. J is TRBJ1-1 and V is TRBV12-3 or TRBV12-4; TRBD1 matches 7 bases. V was pared by 3 bases and J by 1 base, with 8 bases of the junction left unmatched. This CDR3 is 16 amino acids long. The CDR3 sequence is CASSFFQGVRNTEAFF. The CDR3 coding sequence is TGTGCCAGCAGTTTTTTCCAGGGGGTCCGGAACACTGAAGCTTTCTTT.

This clonotype was counted only a few times. The chain employs TRBV20-1 and TRBJ2-7; the D gene is possibly TRBD2 (6 bases). Germline CDR1 DFQATT, CDR2 SNEGSKA (reference sequence). V was cut by 5 bases and J by 5 bases, with 16 bases left in between. CDR3 length equals 13 residues. The CDR3 DNA follows: TGCAGTGCTTACCCAGCGGGTTTGCACGAGCAGTACTTC. Protein: CSAYPAGLHEQYF.

The chain uses TRBV4-1 and TRBJ2-7; D is unresolved. V was pared by 0 bases and J by 1 base, with 10 bases between. The CDR3 runs 15 residues. Germline CDR1 reads MGHRA; CDR2 reads YSYEKL. The CDR3 loop reads CASSQDSPASYEQYF. The CDR3 coding sequence is TGCGCCAGCAGCCAAGATAGCCCGGCGTCCTACGAGCAGTACTTC.

A few counts support this clonotype. This sequence joins TRBV20-1 and TRBJ1-1; 7 nucleotides match TRBD1. CDR3 length: 13 amino acids. V lost 1 base, J lost 10 bases, and 9 bases stayed unmatched. Germline values: CDR1 DFQATT, CDR2 SNEGSKA (reference sequence). The CDR3 loop is CSARGLRTGLAFF. CDR3 DNA sequence: TGCAGTGCTAGAGGATTAAGGACAGGCCTAGCTTTCTTT.

This clonotype was detected many times. The rearrangement links TRBV29-1 to TRBJ2-1; 8 positions match TRBD1. CDR1 is SQVTM, CDR2 ANQGSEA, per germline. V shed 4 bases and J 8 bases; nucleotides not matched to a gene: 4. The CDR3 sequence is 12 residues long. CDR3 region: CSVAGGGDEQFF. CDR3 nucleotide sequence: TGCAGCGTTGCAGGGGGCGGGGATGAGCAGTTCTTC.

This clonotype occurred many times. The rearrangement links TRBV12-3 or TRBV12-4 to TRBJ2-3; no firm D call. This CDR3 contains 13 residues. V dropped 5 bases and J dropped 5 bases, with 11 bases sitting between them. The CDR3 DNA follows: TGTGCCAGCAGTACCGGCCCTCTAGATACGCAGTATTTT. Amino acid sequence: CASSTGPLDTQYF.

In its sample, this clonotype was seen many times. J is TRBJ2-3 and V is TRBV11-2; D call uncertain. Germline loops: CDR1 SGHAT, CDR2 FQNNGV. V was pared by 2 bases and J by 0 bases, with 6 bases between. The CDR3 is 14 amino acids. DNA of the CDR3: TGTGCCAGCAGCTTATCCACGAGCACAGATACGCAGTATTTT. It codes for CASSLSTSTDTQYF.

The chain recombines TRBV10-3 with TRBJ2-3, with D possibly TRBD1 on 5 matching bases. CDR3 length: 13 amino acids. Germline loops: CDR1 ENHRY, CDR2 SYGVKD. The germline V and J ends were trimmed by 8 bases and 3 bases, with 12 bases remaining between them. CDR3 DNA: TGTGCCATCGCAGGGATGGTGACAGATACGCAGTATTTT. It translates to CAIAGMVTDTQYF.

This clonotype appeared a few times. The chain couples TRBV20-1 to TRBJ2-3, with TRBD2 matching 11 bases. This CDR3 comprises 16 residues. V lost 2 bases to trimming and J lost 0 bases; unmatched junction nucleotides: 4. Germline V gene lookup returns CDR1 DFQATT and CDR2 SNEGSKA (reference sequence). As DNA, the CDR3 is TGCAGTGCTAGACTAGCGGGAGGCCCTAGCACAGATACGCAGTATTTT. Protein product: CSARLAGGPSTDTQYF.

The V and J genes are TRBV29-1 and TRBJ1-5; 7 positions match TRBD1. The germline V gene encodes CDR1 SQVTM and CDR2 ANQGSEA. V was clipped by 4 bases and J by 6 bases; unmatched bases: 3. This CDR3 region has 12 residues. The CDR3 protein is CSVGQGGQPQHF. The CDR3 region has the DNA TGCAGCGTTGGCCAGGGGGGTCAGCCCCAGCATTTT.

This clonotype was observed a handful of times. CDR3 residues: CASSPPVGTASEKLFF. CDR3 DNA sequence: TGTGCCAGCAGCCCCCCGGTAGGGACAGCTTCAGAAAAACTGTTTTTT. The V gene is TRBV3-1, the J gene TRBJ1-4, with TRBD1 matching over 7 bases. After removal of 4 bases from V and 8 bases from J, the junction contained 13 bases not matched to a gene. The CDR3 is 16 residues long. The germline V gene has CDR1 LGHDT and CDR2 YNNKEL (reference sequence).

This clonotype showed up many times. The gene calls are TRBV25-1 and TRBJ2-1; D gene unclear. The germline V and J ends were trimmed by 11 bases and 8 bases, with 7 bases remaining between them. Germline loops: CDR1 MGHDK, CDR2 SYGVNS. The CDR3 has 9 amino acids. CDR3 nucleotides: TGTGCCGGTTACGATGAGCAGTTCTTC. It is translated as CAGYDEQFF.

This clonotype appeared a few times. The chain links TRBV25-1 to TRBJ2-3, with D perhaps given as TRBD1 or TRBD2 (5 bases each). V lost 2 bases and J 9 bases, leaving 12 bases between the germline ends. The CDR3 is made up of 13 amino acids. CDR1 is MGHDK, CDR2 SYGVNS, per germline. The CDR3 DNA is TGTGCCAGCAGTGAAGGAACGGGGACCACGCAGTATTTT. This encodes CASSEGTGTTQYF.

This clonotype was picked up many times. This rearrangement joins TRBV28 to TRBJ2-1; D is unclear. The CDR3 runs 13 residues. The germline V gene has CDR1 MDHEN and CDR2 SYDVKM. V dropped 2 bases and J dropped 8 bases, with 10 bases sitting between them. CDR3 sequence: CASSLNPGDEQFF. The CDR3 DNA sequence: TGTGCCAGCAGTTTAAATCCCGGCGATGAGCAGTTCTTC.

This clonotype was found a few times. The chain has TRBV20-1 and TRBJ1-6, with 7 bases fitting TRBD1. This CDR3 spans 16 amino acids. Trimming took 2 bases from V and 8 from J; bases not matched to a gene: 12. Germline loops: CDR1 DFQATT, CDR2 SNEGSKA (reference sequence). CDR3 loop: CSARRDTRGRDSPLHF. The CDR3, as DNA: TGCAGTGCTAGACGAGATACCAGGGGGAGGGATTCACCCCTCCACTTT.

This clonotype was found many times. The V and J genes are TRBV29-1 and TRBJ2-5; 9 nucleotides align to TRBD1. The CDR3 consists of 12 residues. V shed 5 bases and J 5 bases; nucleotides not matched to a gene: 3. Germline V gene data show CDR1 as SQVTM and CDR2 as ANQGSEA. The CDR3 is CSVRDREETQYF. CDR3 coding DNA: TGCAGCGTTCGGGACAGGGAGGAGACCCAGTACTTC. The whole variable domain, remainder taken from reference TRBV29-1 and TRBJ2-5, is SAVISQKPSRDICQRGTSLTIQCQVDSQVTMMFWYRQQPGQSLTLIATANQGSEATYESGFVIDKFPISRPNLTFSTLTVSNMSPEDSSIYLCSVRDREETQYFGPGTRLLVL.